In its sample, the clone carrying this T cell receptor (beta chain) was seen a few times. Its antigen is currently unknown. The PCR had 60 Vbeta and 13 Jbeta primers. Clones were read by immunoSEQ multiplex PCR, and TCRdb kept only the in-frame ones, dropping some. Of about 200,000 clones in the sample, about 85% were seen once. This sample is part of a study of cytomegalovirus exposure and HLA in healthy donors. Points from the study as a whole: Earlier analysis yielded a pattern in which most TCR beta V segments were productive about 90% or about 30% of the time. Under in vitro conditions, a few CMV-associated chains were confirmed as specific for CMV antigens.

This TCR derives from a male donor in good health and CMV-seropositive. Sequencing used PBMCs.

DNA for the CDR3: TGTGCCAGAAGCTTCTCCTACCCCCAGCATTTT. Its translation is CARSFSYPQHF. The V and J genes are TRBV5-3 and TRBJ1-5; D is unclear. TRBV5-3 has ORF status, its function being uncertain. Trimming took off 2 bases at V and 10 bases at J, with 7 bases between the two ends. This CDR3 region has 11 residues.